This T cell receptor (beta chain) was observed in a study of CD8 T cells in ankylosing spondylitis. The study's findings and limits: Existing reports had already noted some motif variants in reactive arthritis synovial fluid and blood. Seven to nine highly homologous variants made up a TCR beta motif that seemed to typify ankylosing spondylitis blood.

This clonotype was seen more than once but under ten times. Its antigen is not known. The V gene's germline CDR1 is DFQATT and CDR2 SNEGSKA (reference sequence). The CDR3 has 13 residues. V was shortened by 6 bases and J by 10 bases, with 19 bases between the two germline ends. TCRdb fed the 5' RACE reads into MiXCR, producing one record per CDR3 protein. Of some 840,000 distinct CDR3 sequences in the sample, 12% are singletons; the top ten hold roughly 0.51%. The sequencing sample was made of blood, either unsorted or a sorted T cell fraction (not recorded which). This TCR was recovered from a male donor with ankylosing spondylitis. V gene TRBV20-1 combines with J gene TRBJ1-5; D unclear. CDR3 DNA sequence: TGCAGTGCAATATTGGGCCACCCGGGCCCCCAGCATTTT. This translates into CSAILGHPGPQHF.